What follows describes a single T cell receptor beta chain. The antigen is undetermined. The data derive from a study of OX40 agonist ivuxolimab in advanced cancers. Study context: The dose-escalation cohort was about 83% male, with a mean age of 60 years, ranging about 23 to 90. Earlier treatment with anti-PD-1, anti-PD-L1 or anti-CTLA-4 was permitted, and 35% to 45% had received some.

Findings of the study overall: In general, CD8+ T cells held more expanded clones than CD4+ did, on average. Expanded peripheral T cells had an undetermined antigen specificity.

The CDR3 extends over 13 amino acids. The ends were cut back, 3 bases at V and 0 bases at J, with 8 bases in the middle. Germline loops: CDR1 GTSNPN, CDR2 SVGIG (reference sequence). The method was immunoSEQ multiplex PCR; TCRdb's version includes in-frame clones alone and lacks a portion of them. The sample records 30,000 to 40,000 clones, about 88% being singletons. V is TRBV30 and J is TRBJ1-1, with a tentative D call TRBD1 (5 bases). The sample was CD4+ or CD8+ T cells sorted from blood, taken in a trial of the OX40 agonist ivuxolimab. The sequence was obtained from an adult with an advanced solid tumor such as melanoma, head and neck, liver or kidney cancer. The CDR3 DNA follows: TGTGCCTGGAGCTGGGGGTTGAACACTGAAGCTTTCTTT. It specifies CAWSWGLNTEAFF.